Listed below are T cell receptor beta chains from one sample, sequenced in a study of T cell responses to AZD1222 COVID-19 vaccine. TCRdb's copy holds only in-frame clones and misses some; the assay was immunoSEQ multiplex PCR. Among tens of thousands of clones, 70% to 90% were seen once, and the ten largest hold 11%. The sample here was peripheral blood, taken 28 days after the second AZD1222 dose. These receptors came from an adult who received the AZD1222 COVID-19 vaccine. Each CDR3 is given with its conserved first and last residue. A D gene is named only where the DNA matches it firmly. Size tells how often a clone was seen (once, few, many) or the class of an expanded clone, and some rows leave it out.

size | D | V | CDR3
. | . | TRBV5-1 | CASRTGALYNEQFF
. | . | TRBV15 | CATSRDLRYNSPLHF
. | . | TRBV6-5 | CASSYSGLRDQPQHF
. | TRBD2 | TRBV29-1 | CSVEVEAGVEQFF
. | . | TRBV27 | CASSLAPGVYGYTF
once | TRBD2 | TRBV19 | CASSSLGTSRYEQFF
. | . | TRBV7-2 | CASSFWGGRDTQYF
once | . | TRBV15 | CATSRDPGADYEQYF
. | . | TRBV12-2 | CASRPYGDTQYF
. | . | TRBV3-1/TRBV3-2 | CASSQGKGSPLHF
. | TRBD1 | TRBV10-3 | CAISEDSGTGVRGQFF
. | TRBD1 | TRBV19 | CASNHDRANTGELFF
. | TRBD2 | TRBV5-4 | CASSLGVSGGAKDTQYF
. | . | TRBV7-9 | CASSLAWGGSGPSSYEQYF
. | . | TRBV5-8 | CASSLSGKGFYEQYF
. | . | TRBV5-1 | CASSLNGQGKNEKLFF
. | TRBD1 | TRBV6-5 | CASSSATGGHYGYTF
. | TRBD2 | TRBV12-5 | CASGLSGGYNEQFF
once | TRBD1 | TRBV4-3 | CASSQVQTGYTEAFF
. | TRBD2 | TRBV19 | CASSSGGKRGPSYNEQFF
once | TRBD1 | TRBV2 | CASSDRGSVLGKAFF
. | . | TRBV6-4 | CASSDSAPYGYTF
once | . | TRBV18 | CASSPRTENTGELFF
. | TRBD1 | TRBV2 | CASRGGQGSQPQHF
. | TRBD1 | TRBV5-6 | CASSLLGPGQFTDTQYF
few | TRBD1 | TRBV5-4 | CASSPRQGVPYEQYF
. | . | TRBV6-5 | CASSYPPDTGNTEAFF
. | TRBD2 | TRBV4-2 | CASSQALAVDGEQFF
. | . | TRBV3-1/TRBV3-2 | CASSQGGGDALEAFF
. | TRBD2 | TRBV9 | CASSVDRAGGKETQYF
. | . | TRBV5-8 | CASSPMWGGVENIQYF
. | TRBD1 | TRBV10-3 | CAISEPRQGAGGYTF
. | . | TRBV9 | CASSVAGPGEAFF
once | . | TRBV19 | CASSMNGQSGANVLTF
. | . | TRBV15 | CATSRDQDHSGIFF
once | TRBD2 | TRBV7-2 | CASSPGGGPYNEQFF
once | TRBD1 | TRBV7-2 | CASSLKRQGGQPQHF
. | . | TRBV7-2 | CASSLSGNTEAFF
. | TRBD1 | TRBV10-3 | CAISTRGPGQGTYEQYF
once | . | TRBV7-9 | CASSLDVGDQPQHF
. | . | TRBV6-1 | CASSEPGIRNTIYF
once | . | TRBV3-1/TRBV3-2 | CASSQQLYLPWEWCEQYF
. | . | TRBV4-3 | CASSQDKPLPVNTEAFF